A selection of T cell receptor beta chains follows, all from one sample in a study of blood T cells in healthy people across ages. TCRdb independently ran MiXCR on the 5' RACE reads; one entry per CDR3 protein. Of roughly 800,000 distinct CDR3 sequences in the sample, about 53% are singletons; the top ten hold approximately 40%. Specimen: blood. The source is an elderly man in good health. The CDR3 runs from the conserved cysteine through the conserved F or W. Fields, in order: D gene, J gene, clone size, V gene, CDR3 length, CDR3 protein, CDR3 DNA. D genes are given only for firm matches. Expanded clones are given a class, and other clones once, few, many or no size at all.

>-|TRBJ2-5|once|TRBV20-1|15
CSARDARTTPGEQYF
TGCAGTGCTAGAGATGCGCGGACCACGCCGGGTGAGCAGTACTTC
>-|TRBJ2-3|-|TRBV20-1|15
CSARSDSKVTDTQYF
TGCAGTGCTAGGTCCGACAGTAAGGTCACAGATACGCAGTATTTT
>-|TRBJ2-5|-|TRBV12-3/TRBV12-4|15
CASSLLGAGTSRQYF
TGTGCCAGCAGTTTGTTGGGGGCAGGGACGTCTCGGCAGTACTTC
>-|TRBJ2-7|-|TRBV5-1|15
CASSLAGQIAYEQYF
TGCGCCAGCAGCTTGGCAGGGCAGATCGCCTACGAGCAGTACTTC
>-|TRBJ2-3|-|TRBV5-8|13
CASSLSSDRYAYF
TGTGCCAGCAGCCTATCCTCGGACAGATACGCGTATTTT
>TRBD2|TRBJ2-7|-|TRBV4-2|15
CASSPIAGLTYEQYF
TGTGCCAGCAGCCCGATAGCGGGTTTAACCTACGAGCAGTACTTC
>TRBD2|TRBJ2-3|-|TRBV12-3/TRBV12-4|15
CASSSQAGVSRYAYF
TGTGCCAGCAGTTCACAAGCGGGAGTCAGCAGATACGCGTATTTT
>-|TRBJ2-7|-|TRBV20-1|13
CSAPLTPIGEQYF
TGCAGTGCTCCCCTGACCCCGATTGGGGAGCAGTACTTC
>TRBD2|TRBJ2-1|few|TRBV6-1|17
CASSALAGGPPYNEQFF
TGTGCCAGCAGTGCACTAGCGGGAGGGCCCCCCTACAATGAGCAGTTCTTC
>TRBD1|TRBJ1-1|-|TRBV7-3|18
CASRPSDRGRIENTEAFF
TGTGCCAGCAGGCCTTCGGACAGGGGGCGAATCGAGAACACTGAAGCTTTCTTT
>TRBD1|TRBJ2-7|few|TRBV30|14
CAWSPGQLHVEQYF
TGTGCCTGGAGTCCGGGACAGCTCCATGTGGAGCAGTACTTC
>-|TRBJ2-7|-|TRBV29-1|13
CSVSERTVYEQYF
TGCAGCGTCTCGGAACGGACTGTCTACGAGCAGTACTTC
>-|TRBJ1-4|-|TRBV14|16
CASSPRPGNSGEKLFF
TGTGCCAGCAGCCCAAGACCCGGGAATTCAGGAGAAAAACTGTTTTTT
>-|TRBJ2-4|-|TRBV5-1|15
CASSLGGGPENIQYF
TGCGCCAGCAGCTTAGGGGGAGGGCCCGAAAACATTCAGTACTTC
>-|TRBJ2-7|-|TRBV3-1|13
CASSPQGGFEQYF
TGTGCCAGCAGCCCCCAAGGGGGATTCGAGCAGTACTTC
>TRBD2|TRBJ2-5|-|TRBV15|13
CATSSLAGEEQYF
TGTGCCACCAGCAGCCTGGCGGGAGAAGAGCAGTACTTC
>TRBD1|TRBJ1-5|-|TRBV5-1|13
CASSVQTGEPQHF
TGCGCCAGCAGCGTACAAACAGGGGAGCCCCAGCATTTT
>TRBD2|TRBJ2-2|-|TRBV2|15
CASTTSGGPTGELFF
TGTGCCAGTACAACTAGCGGGGGACCCACCGGGGAGCTGTTTTTT
>TRBD1|TRBJ1-2|few|TRBV5-1|15
CASSLEGTGHYGYTF
TGCGCCAGCAGCTTGGAAGGGACAGGGCACTATGGCTACACCTTC
>-|TRBJ1-2|-|TRBV3-1|14
CASSRAGEYAGYTF
TGTGCCAGCAGCCGGGCAGGGGAGTATGCTGGCTACACCTTC
>-|TRBJ2-3|few|TRBV20-1|18
CSADGTLGTSFEHRYAYF
TGCAGTGCCGACGGGACATTAGGGACGTCTTTTGAGCACAGATACGCGTATTTT
>-|TRBJ2-5|few|TRBV27|15
CASRRGPPVEETQYF
TGTGCCAGCAGGCGGGGACCACCCGTAGAAGAGACCCAGTACTTC
>TRBD1|TRBJ1-3|-|TRBV20-1|15
CSAGQTGGNGNTIYF
TGCAGTGCGGGACAGACGGGGGGGAATGGAAACACCATATATTTT